The present T cell receptor beta chain was sequenced within a study of blood T cell repertoires in COVID-19. For the study at large: Some COVID-19 samples were acute and others convalescent; all came from the United States, Italy and Spain. Sources were T cells, B-cell-depleted T cells, or PBMCs; the material itself was cDNA or gDNA.

Authors' processing steps: How many nucleated cells were present was estimated from reference gene primer amplification. Produced via immunoSEQ multiplex PCR; TCRdb's table is partial and in-frame only. Clonal size and the V and J genes are those of that table, whereas D and trimming came from the DNA. The sample has about 190,000 clones, around 87% seen once. This clone turned up a few times. The germline V gene encodes CDR1 LNHDA and CDR2 SQIVND (reference sequence). V shed 9 bases and J shed 5 bases, with 11 bases lying between them. The CDR3 covers 12 residues. This receptor was identified in a middle-aged man with acute or convalescent COVID-19. Specimen: peripheral blood. The V and J genes are TRBV19 and TRBJ2-1, with D unclear. CDR3 coding DNA: TGTGCCAGCCTAGGTTGGAACAATGAGCAGTTCTTC. Its protein product is CASLGWNNEQFF.